This entry features one T cell receptor beta chain sequence. Its specificity is not known. This record comes from a study of STAT5B mutations in CD4+ large granular lymphocyte leukemia. V was trimmed by 2 bases and J by 4 bases, leaving 14 bases between them. The CDR3 sequence is 15 residues long. In germline, CDR1 is SGHRS, CDR2 YFSETQ. In the authors' workflow: Clonotypes above 5% were considered putative leukemic clones, totaling about 61. Produced via immunoSEQ multiplex PCR; TCRdb's table is partial and in-frame only. V and J calls and clone size are those listed in that table; D and trimming were worked out from the DNA. The sample holds several thousand clones, approximately 80% seen once. Findings and limits, study-wide: Roughly a quarter of private leukemic clonotypes occurred rarely in other patients' non-leukemic repertoires.

The chain recombines TRBV5-1 with TRBJ2-3; D is ambiguous. The sequenced sample was PBMCs. This clonotype was sampled from an older woman with CD4+ T-cell large granular lymphocyte leukemia. The CDR3 is CASSFSLQEADTQYF. CDR3 nucleotide sequence: TGCGCCAGCAGCTTTTCTTTACAAGAGGCAGATACGCAGTATTTT. The full variable domain, completed using reference TRBV5-1 and TRBJ2-3, is KAGVTQTPRYLIKTRGQQVTLSCSPISGHRSVSWYQQTPGQGLQFLFEYFSETQRNKGNFPGRFSGRQFSNSRSEMNVSTLELGDSALYLCASSFSLQEADTQYFGPGTRLTVL.